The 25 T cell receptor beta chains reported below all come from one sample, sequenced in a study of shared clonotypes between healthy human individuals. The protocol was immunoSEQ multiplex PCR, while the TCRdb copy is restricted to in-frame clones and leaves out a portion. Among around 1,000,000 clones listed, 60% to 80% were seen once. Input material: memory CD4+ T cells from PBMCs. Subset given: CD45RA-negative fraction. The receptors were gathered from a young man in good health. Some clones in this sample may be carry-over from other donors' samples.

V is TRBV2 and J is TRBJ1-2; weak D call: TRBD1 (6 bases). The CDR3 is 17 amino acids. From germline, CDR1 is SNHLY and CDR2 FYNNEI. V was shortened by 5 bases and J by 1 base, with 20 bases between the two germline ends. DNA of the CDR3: TGTGCCAGCAGTCCACAAGGGGGGGCAGCTAGTAACTATGGCTACACCTTC. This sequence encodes CASSPQGGAASNYGYTF.

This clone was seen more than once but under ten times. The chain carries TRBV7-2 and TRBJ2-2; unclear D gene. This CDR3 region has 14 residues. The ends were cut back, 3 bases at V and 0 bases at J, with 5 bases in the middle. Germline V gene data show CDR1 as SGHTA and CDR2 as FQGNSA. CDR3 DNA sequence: TGTGCCAGCAGCTTTGAAACGAACACCGGGGAGCTGTTTTTT. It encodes CASSFETNTGELFF.

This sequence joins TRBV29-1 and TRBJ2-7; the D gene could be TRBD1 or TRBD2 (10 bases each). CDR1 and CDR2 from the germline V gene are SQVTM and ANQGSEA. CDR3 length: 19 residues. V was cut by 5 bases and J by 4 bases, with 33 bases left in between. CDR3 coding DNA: TGCAGCGTTTCCGGGACAGGGGATATTTCTAGCGGGAGAGTATACGAGCAGTACTTC. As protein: CSVSGTGDISSGRVYEQYF.

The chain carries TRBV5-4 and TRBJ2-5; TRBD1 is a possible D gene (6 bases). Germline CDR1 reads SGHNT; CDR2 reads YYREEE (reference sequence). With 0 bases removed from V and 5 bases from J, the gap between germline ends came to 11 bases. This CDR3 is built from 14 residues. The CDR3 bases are TGTGCCAGCAGCTTGGAGGGGGTAAGGGAGACCCAGTACTTC. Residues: CASSLEGVRETQYF.

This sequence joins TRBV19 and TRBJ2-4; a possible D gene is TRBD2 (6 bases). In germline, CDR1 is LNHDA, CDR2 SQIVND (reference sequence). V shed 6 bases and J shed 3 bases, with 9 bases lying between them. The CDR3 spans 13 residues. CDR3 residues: CASRVGGKNIQYF. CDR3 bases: TGTGCCAGTAGAGTGGGAGGCAAAAACATTCAGTACTTC.

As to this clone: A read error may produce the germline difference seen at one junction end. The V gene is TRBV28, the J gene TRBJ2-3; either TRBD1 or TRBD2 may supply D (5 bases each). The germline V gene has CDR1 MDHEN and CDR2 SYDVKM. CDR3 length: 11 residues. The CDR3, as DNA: TGTGCCAGCAGTCGGGACGAGACCCAGAATTTT. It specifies CASSRDETQNF.

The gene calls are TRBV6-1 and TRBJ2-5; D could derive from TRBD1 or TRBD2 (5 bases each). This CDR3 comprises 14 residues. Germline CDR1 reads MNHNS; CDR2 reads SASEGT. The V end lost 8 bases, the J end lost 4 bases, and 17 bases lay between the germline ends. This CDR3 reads CASGGRGSAETQYF. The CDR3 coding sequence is TGTGCCAGCGGGGGTCGAGGTAGCGCAGAGACCCAGTACTTC.

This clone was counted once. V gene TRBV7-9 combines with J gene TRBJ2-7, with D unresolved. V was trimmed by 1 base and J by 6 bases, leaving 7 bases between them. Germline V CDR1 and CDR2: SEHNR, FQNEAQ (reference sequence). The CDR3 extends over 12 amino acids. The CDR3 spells CASSLVVGEQYF. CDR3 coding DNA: TGTGCCAGCAGCTTAGTAGTCGGCGAGCAGTACTTC.

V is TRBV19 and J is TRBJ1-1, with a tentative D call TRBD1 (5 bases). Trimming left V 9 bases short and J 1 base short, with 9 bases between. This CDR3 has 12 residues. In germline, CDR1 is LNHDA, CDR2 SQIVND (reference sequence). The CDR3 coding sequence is TGTGCCAGCCCCCAGGGGAACACTGAAGCTTTCTTT. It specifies CASPQGNTEAFF. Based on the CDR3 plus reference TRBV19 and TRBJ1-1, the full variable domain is DGGITQSPKYLFRKEGQNVTLSCEQNLNHDAMYWYRQDPGQGLRLIYYSQIVNDFQKGDIAEGYSVSREKKESFPLTVTSAQKNPTAFYLCASPQGNTEAFFGQGTRLTVV.

The CDR3 nucleotides are TGTGCCTGGGGTACAGGGGGCACCACCTACGAGCAGTACTTC. Protein product: CAWGTGGTTYEQYF. The chain is built from TRBV30 and TRBJ2-7; 9 bases agree with TRBD1. Trimming at V came to 5 bases and at J to 2 bases, leaving 7 bases not matched to a gene. Germline CDR1 reads GTSNPN; CDR2 reads SVGIG (reference sequence). The CDR3 has 14 amino acids. Full variable domain (rest looked up from reference TRBV30 and TRBJ2-7): SQTIHQWPATLVQPVGSPLSLECTVEGTSNPNLYWYRQAAGRGLQLLFYSVGIGQISSEVPQNLSASRPQDRQFILSSKKLLLSDSGFYLCAWGTGGTTYEQYFGPGTRLTVT.

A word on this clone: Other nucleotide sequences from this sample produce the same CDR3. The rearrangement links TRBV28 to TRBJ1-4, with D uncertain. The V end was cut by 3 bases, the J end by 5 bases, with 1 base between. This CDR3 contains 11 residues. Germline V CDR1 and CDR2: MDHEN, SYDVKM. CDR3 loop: CASSLNEKLFF. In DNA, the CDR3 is TGTGCCAGCAGTTTGAATGAAAAACTGTTTTTT.

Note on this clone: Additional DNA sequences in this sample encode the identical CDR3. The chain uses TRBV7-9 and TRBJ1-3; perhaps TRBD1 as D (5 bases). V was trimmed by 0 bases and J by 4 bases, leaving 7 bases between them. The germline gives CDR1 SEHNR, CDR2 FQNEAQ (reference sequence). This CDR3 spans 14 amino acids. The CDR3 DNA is TGTGCCAGCAGCTTAGCGGGGGTCGGAAACACCATATATTTT. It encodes CASSLAGVGNTIYF.

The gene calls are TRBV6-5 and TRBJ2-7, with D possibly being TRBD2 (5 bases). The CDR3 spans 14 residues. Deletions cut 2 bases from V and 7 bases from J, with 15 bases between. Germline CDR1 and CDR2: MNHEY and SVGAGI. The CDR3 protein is CASSYRLPLGEQYF. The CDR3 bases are TGTGCCAGCAGTTACAGACTACCTCTGGGGGAGCAGTACTTC.

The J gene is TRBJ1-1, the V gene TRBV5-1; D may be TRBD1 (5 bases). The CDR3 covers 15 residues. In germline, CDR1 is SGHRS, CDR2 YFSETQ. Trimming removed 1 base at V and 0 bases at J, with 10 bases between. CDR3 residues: CASSLSTGLNTEAFF. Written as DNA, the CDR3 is TGCGCCAGCAGCTTGAGTACAGGCCTGAACACTGAAGCTTTCTTT.

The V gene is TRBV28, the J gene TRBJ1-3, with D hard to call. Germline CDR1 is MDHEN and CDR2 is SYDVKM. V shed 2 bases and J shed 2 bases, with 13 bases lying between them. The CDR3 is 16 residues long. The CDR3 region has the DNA TGTGCCAGCAGTTTAAGCCTCCGATGGGCTGGAAACACCATATATTTT. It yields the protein CASSLSLRWAGNTIYF.

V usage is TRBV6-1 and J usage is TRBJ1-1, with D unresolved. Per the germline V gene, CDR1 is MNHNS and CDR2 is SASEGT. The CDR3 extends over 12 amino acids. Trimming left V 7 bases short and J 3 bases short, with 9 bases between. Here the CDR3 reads CASNLPDTEAFF. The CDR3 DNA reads TGTGCCAGCAACCTACCGGACACTGAAGCTTTCTTT.

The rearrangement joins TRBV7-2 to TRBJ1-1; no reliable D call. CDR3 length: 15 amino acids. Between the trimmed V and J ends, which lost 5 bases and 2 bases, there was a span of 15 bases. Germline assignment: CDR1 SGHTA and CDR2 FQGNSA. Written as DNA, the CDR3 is TGTGCCAGCAGCCCAGAGGGAATATCTAACACTGAAGCTTTCTTT. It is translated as CASSPEGISNTEAFF.

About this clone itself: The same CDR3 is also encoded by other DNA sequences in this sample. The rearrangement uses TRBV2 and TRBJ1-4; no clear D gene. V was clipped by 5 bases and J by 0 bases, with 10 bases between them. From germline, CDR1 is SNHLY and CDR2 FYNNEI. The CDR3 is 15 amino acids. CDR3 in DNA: TGTGCCAGCAGTCGTACCGGGGCAACTAATGAAAAACTGTTTTTT. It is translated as CASSRTGATNEKLFF.

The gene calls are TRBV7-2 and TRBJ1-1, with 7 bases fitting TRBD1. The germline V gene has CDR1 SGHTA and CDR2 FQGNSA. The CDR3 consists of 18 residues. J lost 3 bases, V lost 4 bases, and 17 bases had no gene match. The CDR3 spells CASSSTGWEGSADTEAFF. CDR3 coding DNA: TGTGCCAGCAGCTCGACAGGGTGGGAGGGGAGTGCCGACACTGAAGCTTTCTTT.

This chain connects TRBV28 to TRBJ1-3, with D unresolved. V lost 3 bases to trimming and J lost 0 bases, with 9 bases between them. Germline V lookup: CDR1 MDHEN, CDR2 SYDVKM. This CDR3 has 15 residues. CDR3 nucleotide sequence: TGTGCCAGCAGTTTTGGGTCGACCTCTGGAAACACCATATATTTT. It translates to CASSFGSTSGNTIYF. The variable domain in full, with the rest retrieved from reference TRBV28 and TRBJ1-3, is DVKVTQSSRYLVKRTGEKVFLECVQDMDHENMFWYRQDPGLGLRLIYFSYDVKMKEKGDIPEGYSVSREKKERFSLILESASTNQTSMYLCASSFGSTSGNTIYFGEGSWLTVV.

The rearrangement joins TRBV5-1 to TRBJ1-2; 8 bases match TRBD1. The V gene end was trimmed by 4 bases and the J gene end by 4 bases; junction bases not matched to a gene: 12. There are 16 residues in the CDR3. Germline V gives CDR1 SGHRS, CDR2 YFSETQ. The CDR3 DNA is TGCGCCAGCAGCCAGGCACCGGGACAGGACGCCTATGGCTACACCTTC. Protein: CASSQAPGQDAYGYTF.

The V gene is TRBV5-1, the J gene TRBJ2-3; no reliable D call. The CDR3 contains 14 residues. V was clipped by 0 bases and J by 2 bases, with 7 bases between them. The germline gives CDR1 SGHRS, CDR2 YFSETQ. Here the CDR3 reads CASSLVPSTDTQYF. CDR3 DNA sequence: TGCGCCAGCAGCTTGGTGCCGTCCACAGATACGCAGTATTTT. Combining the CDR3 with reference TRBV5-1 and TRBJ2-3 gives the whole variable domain KAGVTQTPRYLIKTRGQQVTLSCSPISGHRSVSWYQQTPGQGLQFLFEYFSETQRNKGNFPGRFSGRQFSNSRSEMNVSTLELGDSALYLCASSLVPSTDTQYFGPGTRLTVL.

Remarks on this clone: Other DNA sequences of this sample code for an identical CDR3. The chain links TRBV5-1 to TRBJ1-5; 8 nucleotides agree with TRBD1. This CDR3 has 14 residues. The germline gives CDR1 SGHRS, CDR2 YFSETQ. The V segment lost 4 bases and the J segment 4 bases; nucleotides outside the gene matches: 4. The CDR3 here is CASSPGQGNQPQHF. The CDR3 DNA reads TGCGCCAGCAGCCCTGGACAGGGAAATCAGCCCCAGCATTTT.

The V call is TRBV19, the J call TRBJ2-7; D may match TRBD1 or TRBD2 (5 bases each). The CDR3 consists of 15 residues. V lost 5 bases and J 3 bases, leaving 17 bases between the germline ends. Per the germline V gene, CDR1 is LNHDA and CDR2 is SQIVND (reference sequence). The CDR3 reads CASSPHRDRCYEQYF. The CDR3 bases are TGTGCCAGTAGTCCCCACCGGGACCGATGCTACGAGCAGTACTTC. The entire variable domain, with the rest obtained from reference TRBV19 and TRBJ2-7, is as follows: DGGITQSPKYLFRKEGQNVTLSCEQNLNHDAMYWYRQDPGQGLRLIYYSQIVNDFQKGDIAEGYSVSREKKESFPLTVTSAQKNPTAFYLCASSPHRDRCYEQYFGPGTRLTVT.

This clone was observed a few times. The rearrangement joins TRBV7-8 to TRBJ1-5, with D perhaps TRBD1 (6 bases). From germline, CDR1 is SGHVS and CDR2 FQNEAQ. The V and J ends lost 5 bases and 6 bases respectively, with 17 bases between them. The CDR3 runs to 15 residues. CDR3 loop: CASSVDTGYGQPQHF. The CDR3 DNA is TGTGCCAGCAGCGTAGATACAGGGTACGGTCAGCCCCAGCATTTT.